These 31 T cell receptor beta chains came from one sample sequenced in a study of cytomegalovirus exposure and HLA in healthy donors. PCR was performed using 60 Vbeta and 13 Jbeta primers. Sequenced by immunoSEQ multiplex PCR; TCRdb stores in-frame clones only, minus some. Of 100,000 to 150,000 clones listed, around 82% are singletons. Sequencing was carried out using PBMCs. The receptors were sampled from a male donor in good health and CMV-seropositive.

The V and J genes are TRBV4-2 and TRBJ2-5; 8 nucleotides line up with TRBD2. The CDR3 has 14 amino acids. The germline CDR1 and CDR2 sequences are LGHNA and YNFKEQ. V shed 8 bases and J 1 base; nucleotides not matched to a gene: 6. The CDR3 loop reads CASAREGSQETQYF. The CDR3 DNA reads TGTGCCAGCGCTCGGGAGGGGTCCCAAGAGACCCAGTACTTC.

The CDR3 region is CASSPLLAGGFGTGELFF. DNA of the CDR3: TGTGCCAGCTCACCTCTACTAGCGGGAGGCTTTGGCACCGGGGAGCTGTTTTTT. The chain has TRBV18 and TRBJ2-2, with 12 nucleotides matching TRBD2. Germline CDR1 and CDR2: KGHSH and LQKENI. V shed 3 bases, J shed 4 bases, and the junction held 9 bases outside the gene matches. The CDR3 sequence is 18 residues long.

The chain uses TRBV11-2 and TRBJ2-1; TRBD2 agrees at 9 bases. The J segment lost 5 bases and the V segment lost 1 base, leaving 3 bases of the junction unmatched. Germline V CDR1 and CDR2: SGHAT, FQNNGV. This CDR3 region has 15 residues. CDR3 in DNA: TGTGCCAGCAGCTTAGGACTAGCGGAAAACAATGAGCAGTTCTTC. Protein product: CASSLGLAENNEQFF.

This clone occurred once. The CDR3 nucleotides read TGTGCCAGAAGCTTGGGACGGACAGGCCCATCCCCGGGTGGCTACACCTTC. It translates to CARSLGRTGPSPGGYTF. The chain joins TRBV5-3 to TRBJ1-2; 7 bases are a match to TRBD1. TRBV5-3 belongs to the ORF category, with a function that is uncertain. V lost 0 bases to trimming and J lost 7 bases; unmatched junction nucleotides: 15. The CDR3 has 17 amino acids.

The rearrangement joins TRBV7-9 to TRBJ2-1; no definite D call. Germline V gives CDR1 SEHNR, CDR2 FQNEAQ (reference sequence). The germline V and J ends were trimmed by 0 bases and 0 bases, with 15 bases remaining between them. This CDR3 contains 18 residues. The CDR3 nucleotides read TGTGCCAGCAGCTTAGCTTTTGGAGCGCAGAGCTCCTACAATGAGCAGTTCTTC. It is translated as CASSLAFGAQSSYNEQFF. The full variable domain, in which reference TRBV7-9 and TRBJ2-1 provide the parts outside the CDR3, is DTGVSQNPRHKITKRGQNVTFRCDPISEHNRLYWYRQTLGQGPEFLTYFQNEAQLEKSRLLSDRFSAERPKGSFSTLEIQRTEQGDSAMYLCASSLAFGAQSSYNEQFFGPGTRLTVL.

The J gene is TRBJ2-1, the V gene TRBV7-3; a weak D match, TRBD2 (5 bases). V was clipped by 1 base and J by 9 bases, with 10 bases between them. This CDR3 spans 13 amino acids. Germline V CDR1 and CDR2: SGHTA, FQGTGA. CDR3 sequence (DNA): TGTGCCAGCAGCTTAAGTTGGAGCGGTGAGCAGTTCTTC. Its protein is CASSLSWSGEQFF.

The CDR3 DNA sequence: TGTGCCAGCAGCCCCTCCGGCGGGGTCAATGAGCAGTTCTTC. Its translation is CASSPSGGVNEQFF. V and J are TRBV7-8 and TRBJ2-1; possibly TRBD2 for D (6 bases). V was clipped by 5 bases and J by 6 bases, with 14 bases between them. The CDR3 is 14 amino acids. The germline CDR1 and CDR2 sequences are SGHVS and FQNEAQ. Complete variable domain (other parts from reference TRBV7-8 and TRBJ2-1): GAGVSQSPRYKVAKRGQDVALRCDPISGHVSLFWYQQALGQGPEFLTYFQNEAQLDKSGLPSDRFFAERPEGSVSTLKIQRTQQEDSAVYLCASSPSGGVNEQFFGPGTRLTVL.

This clone was recorded only once. The chain couples TRBV7-2 to TRBJ2-5, with D tentatively TRBD2 (5 bases). The ends were cut back, 1 base at V and 4 bases at J, with 13 bases in the middle. CDR1 is SGHTA, CDR2 FQGNSA, per germline. CDR3 length: 15 residues. The CDR3 coding sequence is TGTGCCAGCAGCTTAGAGCTCCGGGGAACAGAGACCCAGTACTTC. Amino acids: CASSLELRGTETQYF. Together with reference TRBV7-2 and TRBJ2-5, the CDR3 gives the full variable domain: GAGVSQSPSNKVTEKGKDVELRCDPISGHTALYWYRQSLGQGLEFLIYFQGNSAPDKSGLPSDRFSAERTGGSVSTLTIQRTQQEDSAVYLCASSLELRGTETQYFGPGTRLLVL.

V and J are TRBV4-3 and TRBJ1-6, with a weak D call TRBD1 (6 bases). The germline V and J ends were trimmed by 1 base and 2 bases, with 12 bases remaining between them. The CDR3 extends over 17 amino acids. In germline, CDR1 is LGHNA, CDR2 YSLEER. CDR3 bases: TGCGCCAGCAGCCAAGGGACAGCCTCACCCTATAATTCACCCCTCCACTTT. Amino acid sequence: CASSQGTASPYNSPLHF.

This clone is a singleton in its sample. The chain employs TRBV27 and TRBJ2-3; perhaps TRBD1 as D (6 bases). Germline assignment: CDR1 MNHEY and CDR2 SMNVEV (reference sequence). The CDR3 sequence is 17 residues long. With 0 bases removed from V and 2 bases from J, the gap between germline ends came to 15 bases. DNA for the CDR3: TGTGCCAGCAGTTTATCGATCCAGGGGTTCGTCACAGATACGCAGTATTTT. Translation gives CASSLSIQGFVTDTQYF.

This sequence joins TRBV29-1 and TRBJ2-1; 8 positions agree with TRBD2. This CDR3 spans 15 amino acids. Trimming cost V 0 bases and J 6 bases; bases outside gene matches: 7. The germline V gene encodes CDR1 SQVTM and CDR2 ANQGSEA. CDR3 DNA: TGCAGCGTTGAAGAAGGCCTAGCGGGCTCCAATGAGCAGTTCTTC. This sequence encodes CSVEEGLAGSNEQFF.

The J gene is TRBJ2-5, the V gene TRBV13, with 9 bases identical to TRBD2. Unmatched junction bases numbered 7, after V lost 3 bases and J lost 5 bases. The CDR3 has 15 amino acids. The germline CDR1 and CDR2 sequences are PRHDT and FYEKMQ (reference sequence). CDR3 bases: TGTGCCAGCAGCTTTGGCGGGAGGGCCAATGAGACCCAGTACTTC. Translation gives CASSFGGRANETQYF. Drawing the rest from reference TRBV13 and TRBJ2-5, the complete variable domain is AAGVIQSPRHLIKEKRETATLKCYPIPRHDTVYWYQQGPGQDPQFLISFYEKMQSDKGSIPDRFSAQQFSDYHSELNMSSLELGDSALYFCASSFGGRANETQYFGPGTRLLVL.

The chain links TRBV5-1 to TRBJ2-3, with D tentatively TRBD2 (6 bases). The germline V and J ends were trimmed by 0 bases and 6 bases, with 8 bases remaining between them. In germline, CDR1 is SGHRS, CDR2 YFSETQ. The CDR3 spans 13 residues. CDR3: CASSLGGDDTQYF. The CDR3 DNA reads TGCGCCAGCAGCTTGGGCGGGGACGATACGCAGTATTTT.

J is TRBJ2-5 and V is TRBV27, with D tentatively TRBD2 (6 bases). The DNA end lines up better with TRBJ2-7; the J call may be wrong. The CDR3 sequence is 15 residues long. CDR1 and CDR2 from the germline V gene are MNHEY and SMNVEV (reference sequence). The CDR3 region is CASASPGLSSYEQYF. In DNA form, the CDR3 reads TGTGCCAGCGCCTCTCCGGGACTTTCCTCCTACGAGCAGTACTTC.

The CDR3, as DNA: TGTGCCAGCAGCTCTCCTGTTAGGGAGGTGCAGTATTTT. As protein: CASSSPVREVQYF. The genes are TRBV7-2 and TRBJ2-3, with D possibly being TRBD2 (6 bases). CDR3 size: 13 residues. Germline V gives CDR1 SGHTA, CDR2 FQGNSA. Trimming took 4 bases from V and 11 from J, leaving 16 bases between them.

V usage is TRBV2 and J usage is TRBJ1-4; 8 bases fit TRBD1. Germline V CDR1 and CDR2: SNHLY, FYNNEI. Trimming removed 6 bases from V and 4 bases from J; junction bases left unmatched: 4. The CDR3 runs to 14 residues. This chain's CDR3 is CASSPGQVNEKLFF. The CDR3 nucleotides read TGTGCCAGCAGCCCGGGACAGGTTAATGAAAAACTGTTTTTT.

The V and J genes are TRBV19 and TRBJ2-5; 8 bases match TRBD2. Germline assignment: CDR1 LNHDA and CDR2 SQIVND (reference sequence). V trimming: 7 bases; J trimming: 4 bases; junction bases outside the gene matches: 5. This CDR3 contains 13 residues. The CDR3 sequence: CASNPGGGETQYF. In DNA, the CDR3 is TGTGCCAGTAACCCGGGAGGGGGAGAGACCCAGTACTTC.

V usage is TRBV5-4 and J usage is TRBJ2-7; TRBD2 matches at 11 bases. CDR1 SGHNT and CDR2 YYREEE come from the germline V gene (reference sequence). V dropped 4 bases and J dropped 4; count of bases not matched to a gene: 7. CDR3 length: 15 residues. CDR3: CASSKTSGTSYEQYF. CDR3 DNA sequence: TGTGCCAGCAGCAAGACTAGCGGGACCTCTTACGAGCAGTACTTC.

The chain has TRBV18 and TRBJ1-2; the match to TRBD1 covers 8 bases. CDR1 and CDR2 (germline): KGHSH, LQKENI. V shed 6 bases, J shed 3 bases, and the junction held 6 bases outside the gene matches. The CDR3 extends over 14 amino acids. CDR3 loop: CASSPGGAHYGYTF. CDR3 bases: TGTGCCAGCTCCCCAGGGGGCGCTCACTATGGCTACACCTTC.

This clone came up a few times. The rearrangement uses TRBV5-6 and TRBJ2-7; TRBD1 might be the D (6 bases). The CDR3 length is 13 residues. Germline values: CDR1 SGHDT, CDR2 YYEEEE. Trimming took 4 bases from V and 1 from J, leaving 9 bases between them. In nucleotides, the CDR3 is TGTGCCAGCAGCCAAGACAGGTCCTACGAGCAGTACTTC. Protein: CASSQDRSYEQYF.

This clone was detected once. CDR3 sequence (DNA): TGTGCCAGCACCGAGGGGGCCAGGGGAGTAGATACGCAGTATTTT. This encodes CASTEGARGVDTQYF. The chain has TRBV7-8 and TRBJ2-3; 7 bases align to TRBD1. Germline assignment: CDR1 SGHVS and CDR2 FQNEAQ. The CDR3 sequence is 15 residues long. The trim removed 7 bases at V and 5 bases at J, leaving 12 bases unmatched.

The chain carries TRBV5-1 and TRBJ2-3, with D possibly matching TRBD1 (7 bases). Germline CDR1 and CDR2: SGHRS and YFSETQ. The CDR3 runs to 16 residues. The V end was cut by 4 bases, the J end by 0 bases, with 15 bases between. CDR3 protein: CASSPGGSVSTDTQYF. Here the CDR3 DNA reads TGCGCCAGCAGCCCAGGGGGGAGCGTTAGCACAGATACGCAGTATTTT.

The gene calls are TRBV6-5 and TRBJ2-7; no firm D call. Trimming removed 11 bases at V and 6 bases at J, with 26 bases between. Germline V gene sequence: CDR1 MNHEY, CDR2 SVGAGI. The CDR3 is made up of 15 amino acids. DNA for the CDR3: TGTGCCCCCGCCTGGTCGCCCGTGGTCGGTTGCGAGCAGTACTTC. It is translated as CAPAWSPVVGCEQYF.

The rearrangement uses TRBV6-6 and TRBJ2-2; 11 nucleotides line up with TRBD2. Trimming took 6 bases from V and 4 from J; bases not matched to a gene: 4. CDR1 and CDR2 (germline): MNHNY, SVGAGI (reference sequence). This CDR3 has 15 amino acids. The CDR3 loop is CASSRSGRGTGELFF. CDR3 sequence (DNA): TGTGCCAGCAGCCGTAGCGGGAGGGGCACCGGGGAGCTGTTTTTT.

The chain employs TRBV7-3 and TRBJ1-1; D is uncertain. Trimming left V 1 base short and J 8 bases short, with 11 bases between. Germline lookup yields CDR1 SGHTA and CDR2 FQGTGA. The CDR3 consists of 13 residues. CDR3 region: CASSLNYGEEAFF. In DNA form, the CDR3 reads TGTGCCAGCAGCTTAAATTATGGAGAGGAAGCTTTCTTT.

This sequence joins TRBV19 and TRBJ1-4, with 7 nucleotides matching TRBD1. Trimming cost V 4 bases and J 3 bases; bases outside gene matches: 5. CDR3 size: 15 residues. Looked up from germline, CDR1 is LNHDA and CDR2 is SQIVND (reference sequence). The CDR3 loop reads CASSSDRAANEKLFF. The CDR3 DNA reads as TGTGCCAGTAGTAGCGACAGGGCGGCTAATGAAAAACTGTTTTTT.

J is TRBJ1-5 and V is TRBV7-2; no definite D call. V shed 5 bases and J shed 6 bases, with 14 bases lying between them. Germline loops: CDR1 SGHTA, CDR2 FQGNSA. The CDR3 contains 14 residues. The CDR3 DNA is TGTGCCAGCAGCGCCGTGGGTGGGCGTCAGCCCCAGCATTTT. The encoded protein is CASSAVGGRQPQHF.

The chain combines TRBV7-9 with TRBJ2-4; a possible D gene is TRBD2 (5 bases). The germline V and J ends were trimmed by 5 bases and 7 bases, with 27 bases remaining between them. Germline values: CDR1 SEHNR, CDR2 FQNEAQ (reference sequence). The CDR3 has 18 residues. CDR3 sequence: CASSKIKGTRSRGNIQYF. The CDR3 bases are TGTGCCAGCAGCAAAATTAAGGGAACTAGATCCCGTGGGAACATTCAGTACTTC.

The gene calls are TRBV11-2 and TRBJ2-2, with D unresolved. V lost 1 base, J lost 6 bases, and 3 bases lay in between. Germline CDR1 SGHAT, CDR2 FQNNGV. The CDR3 contains 12 residues. The CDR3 nucleotides read TGTGCCAGCAGCTTAGCGTCCGGGGAGCTGTTTTTT. This sequence encodes CASSLASGELFF.

This chain links TRBV2 with TRBJ2-7; 14 nucleotides match TRBD2. The ends lost 5 bases at V and 5 bases at J; junction bases unmatched: 5. The CDR3 has 15 residues. Germline V gives CDR1 SNHLY, CDR2 FYNNEI. CDR3 nucleotides: TGTGCCAGCAGTCCGGGACTAGCGGGAGTCGACGAGCAGTACTTC. Translating gives CASSPGLAGVDEQYF.

V and J are TRBV7-3 and TRBJ2-5; 11 nucleotides match TRBD1. Germline V gene data show CDR1 as SGHTA and CDR2 as FQGTGA. Losses at the gene ends were 5 bases for V and 5 bases for J; bases not matched to a gene: 10. CDR3 length: 16 residues. The CDR3 sequence: CASSPRDRGEGETQYF. CDR3 nucleotide sequence: TGTGCCAGCAGCCCAAGGGACAGGGGGGAAGGGGAGACCCAGTACTTC.